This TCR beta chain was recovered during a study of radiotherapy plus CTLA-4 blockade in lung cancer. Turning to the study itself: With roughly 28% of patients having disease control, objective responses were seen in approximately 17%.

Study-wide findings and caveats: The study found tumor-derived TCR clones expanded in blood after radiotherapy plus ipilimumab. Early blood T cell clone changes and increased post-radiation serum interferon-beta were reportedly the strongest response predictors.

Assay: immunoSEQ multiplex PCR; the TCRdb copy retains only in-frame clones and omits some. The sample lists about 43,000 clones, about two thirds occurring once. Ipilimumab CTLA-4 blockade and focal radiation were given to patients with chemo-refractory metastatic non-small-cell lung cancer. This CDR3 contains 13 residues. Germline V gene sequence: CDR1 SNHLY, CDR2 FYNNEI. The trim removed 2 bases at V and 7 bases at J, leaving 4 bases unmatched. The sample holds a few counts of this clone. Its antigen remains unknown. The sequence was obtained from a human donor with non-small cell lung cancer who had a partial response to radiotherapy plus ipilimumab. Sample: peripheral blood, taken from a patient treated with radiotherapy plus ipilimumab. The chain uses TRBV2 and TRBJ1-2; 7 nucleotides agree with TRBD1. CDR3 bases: TGTGCCAGCAGTGAAAGGGGGCTGGGTGGCTACACCTTC. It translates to CASSERGLGGYTF.